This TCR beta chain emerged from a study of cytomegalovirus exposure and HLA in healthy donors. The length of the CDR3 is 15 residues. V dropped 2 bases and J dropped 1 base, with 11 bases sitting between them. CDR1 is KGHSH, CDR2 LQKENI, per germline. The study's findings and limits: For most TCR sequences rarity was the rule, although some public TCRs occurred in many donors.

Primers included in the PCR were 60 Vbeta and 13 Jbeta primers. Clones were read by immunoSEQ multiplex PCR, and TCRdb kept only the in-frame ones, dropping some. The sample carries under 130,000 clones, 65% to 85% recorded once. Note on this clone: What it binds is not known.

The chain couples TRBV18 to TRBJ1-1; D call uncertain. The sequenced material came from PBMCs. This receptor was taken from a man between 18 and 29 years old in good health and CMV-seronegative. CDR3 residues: CASSPEGTPNTEAFF. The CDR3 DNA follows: TGTGCCAGCTCACCAGAGGGAACCCCGAACACTGAAGCTTTCTTT. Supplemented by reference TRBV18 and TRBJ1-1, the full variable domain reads NAGVMQNPRHLVRRRGQEARLRCSPMKGHSHVYWYRQLPEEGLKFMVYLQKENIIDESGMPKERFSAEFPKEGPSILRIQQVVRGDSAAYFCASSPEGTPNTEAFFGQGTRLTVV.